Given below is one TCR beta chain in context. Its antigen is still unknown. This entry comes from a study of cytomegalovirus exposure and HLA in healthy donors. Broader study findings: As confirmed in vitro, a few CMV-associated chains were specific for CMV antigens.

V lost 5 bases, J lost 5 bases, and 9 bases lay in between. Per germline, CDR1 MNHEY and CDR2 SMNVEV (reference sequence). CDR3 size: 13 residues. In the PCR, 60 Vbeta and 13 Jbeta primers were used. Original processing methods: An analysis performed later counted about 80 million unique TCR beta chains (approximately 10 million of them shared). The repertoire was sequenced with immunoSEQ multiplex PCR; TCRdb's copy has only in-frame clones and lacks some. D and trimming were read from the DNA, whereas the V and J calls and clone size are those reported in that table. The data contain 140,000 to 150,000 clones, about four fifths of them seen just once; the ten biggest clones take up roughly 4.8%.

This rearrangement joins TRBV27 to TRBJ2-2; D not certain. Sequenced sample: PBMCs. This TCR derives from a man aged 35 to 55 in good health and CMV-seronegative. The CDR3 coding sequence is TGTGCCAGCAGTCCCCCTACGACCGGGGAGCTGTTTTTT. Encoded protein: CASSPPTTGELFF.